These 26 T cell receptor beta chains originate from one sample sequenced in a study of CXCR3-negative and CXCR3-positive naive CD8 T cells. The TRB cDNA libraries were prepared by 5' RACE with UMI labels. TCRdb re-called the 5' RACE reads; every CDR3 protein appears as one record, without DNA. This sample contains 20,000 to 25,000 distinct CDR3 sequences. The sample consisted of memory CD8+ T cells from blood. The receptor source for this set is a human donor in good health. Some clones in this sample may be carry-over from other donors' samples.

This rearrangement joins TRBV28 to TRBJ2-3. The CDR3 extends over 16 amino acids. CDR1 MDHEN and CDR2 SYDVKM come from the germline V gene. The CDR3 reads CASSFIGGVNTDTQYF.

The chain is built from TRBV9 and TRBJ2-7; with no DNA, the TCRdb D assignment of TRBD1 cannot be verified. CDR1 is SGDLS and CDR2 is YYNGEE in the germline V gene. CDR3 length: 14 residues. CDR3 sequence reads: CASSVGTATYEQYF.

This chain connects TRBV7-9 to TRBJ2-2; no DNA is available, so the TRBD1 call from TCRdb remains unchecked. The CDR3 extends over 16 amino acids. Germline CDR1 reads SEHNR; CDR2 reads FQNEAQ (reference sequence). CDR3 protein: CASSLDRDRATGELFF. The variable domain in full, completed from reference TRBV7-9 and TRBJ2-2, reads DTGVSQNPRHKITKRGQNVTFRCDPISEHNRLYWYRQTLGQGPEFLTYFQNEAQLEKSRLLSDRFSAERPKGSFSTLEIQRTEQGDSAMYLCASSLDRDRATGELFFGEGSRLTVL.

This chain joins TRBV5-5 and TRBJ1-1. This CDR3 region has 12 residues. Germline CDR1 SGHKS, CDR2 YYEKEE (reference sequence). CDR3: CASSLDGAEAFF.

The J gene is TRBJ2-7, the V gene TRBV6-2 or TRBV6-3; the TCRdb D gene call, TRBD1, has no DNA to confirm it. Germline V gene data show CDR1 as MNHEY and CDR2 as SVGEGT. The CDR3 runs 14 residues. Here the CDR3 reads CASSTGQSSYEQYF.

CDR3 amino acids: CASSLAYLSYNEQFF. V gene TRBV7-9 combines with J gene TRBJ2-1. Germline assignment: CDR1 SEHNR and CDR2 FQNEAQ (reference sequence). This CDR3 is built from 15 residues.

The chain joins TRBV12-3 or TRBV12-4 to TRBJ2-7; TCRdb gives TRBD1 as the D gene, but with no DNA this cannot be confirmed. This CDR3 is built from 14 residues. CDR3 in amino acids: CASSQMGQTYEQYF.

CDR3 loop: CASSQGFRSYEQYF. V is TRBV4-1 and J is TRBJ2-7. CDR3 length: 14 residues. The germline V gene encodes CDR1 MGHRA and CDR2 YSYEKL.

This chain links TRBV20-1 with TRBJ2-1; TCRdb gives TRBD2 as the D gene, but with no DNA this cannot be confirmed. This CDR3 is built from 14 residues. The germline V gene encodes CDR1 DFQATT and CDR2 SNEGSKA (reference sequence). CDR3: CSAEDREGYNEQFF.

The CDR3 is CASSSMGEQFF. The chain uses TRBV7-9 and TRBJ2-1. This CDR3 spans 11 amino acids. Germline V CDR1 and CDR2: SEHNR, FQNEAQ (reference sequence).

The chain carries TRBV14 and TRBJ1-4; absent DNA, TCRdb's TRBD1 call cannot be checked. Germline loops: CDR1 SGHDN, CDR2 FVKESK. This CDR3 has 13 amino acids. CDR3 amino acids: CASSQARGEKLFF.

By frequency, this clonotype is medium-sized. The chain combines TRBV20-1 with TRBJ2-1; TCRdb's D gene call, TRBD2, goes unchecked for lack of DNA. The germline V gene encodes CDR1 DFQATT and CDR2 SNEGSKA (reference sequence). The length of the CDR3 is 15 residues. CDR3 residues: CSARETSGDYNEQFF.

The CDR3 reads CSARGGSFYEQYF. The chain couples TRBV20-1 to TRBJ2-7. The V gene's germline CDR1 is DFQATT and CDR2 SNEGSKA (reference sequence). This CDR3 comprises 13 residues.

This chain uses TRBV14 with TRBJ2-1; TCRdb lists TRBD2, though no DNA is available to test this call. Germline V CDR1 and CDR2: SGHDN, FVKESK. The CDR3 loop spans 15 amino acids. The CDR3 region is CASSQMRGAYNEQFF. The full variable domain, rest sourced from reference TRBV14 and TRBJ2-1, is EAGVTQFPSHSVIEKGQTVTLRCDPISGHDNLYWYRRVMGKEIKFLLHFVKESKQDESGMPNNRFLAERTGGTYSTLKVQPAELEDSGVYFCASSQMRGAYNEQFFGPGTRLTVL.

V gene TRBV6-5 combines with J gene TRBJ2-5; checking the TCRdb D call of TRBD2 is not possible without DNA. The V gene's germline CDR1 is MNHEY and CDR2 SVGAGI. CDR3 size: 14 residues. The CDR3 protein is CASRRAGGQETQYF.

The chain carries TRBV7-2 and TRBJ2-3; TCRdb picks TRBD1, but there is no DNA to check that call. The CDR3 extends over 15 amino acids. The germline CDR1 and CDR2 sequences are SGHTA and FQGNSA. This CDR3 reads CASSLRGVSGDTQYF.

The chain is built from TRBV5-1 and TRBJ2-1. Germline CDR1 SGHRS, CDR2 YFSETQ. The CDR3 runs 16 residues. CDR3: CASSLIQPTVDNEQFF.

The chain employs TRBV2 and TRBJ2-3; TCRdb outputs TRBD1, but without DNA this stays unchecked. The CDR3 loop spans 14 amino acids. Germline CDR1 and CDR2: SNHLY and FYNNEI. CDR3 loop: CARTGARNTDTQYF.

The chain carries TRBV28 and TRBJ2-7. The germline gives CDR1 MDHEN, CDR2 SYDVKM. The CDR3 is 12 residues long. CDR3 residues: CASSLMVEEQYF.

The chain uses TRBV19 and TRBJ1-2. Germline V gene lookup returns CDR1 LNHDA and CDR2 SQIVND (reference sequence). The CDR3 loop spans 15 amino acids. The CDR3 loop is CASSISTGNNYGYTF.

The chain is built from TRBV29-1 and TRBJ2-2. CDR1 is SQVTM, CDR2 ANQGSEA, per germline. The CDR3 runs 12 residues. The CDR3 sequence is CSVESGTGELFF.

The genes are TRBV7-9 and TRBJ2-2. The CDR3 is 15 amino acids. Germline V CDR1 and CDR2: SEHNR, FQNEAQ (reference sequence). CDR3 sequence reads: CASSSGLAATGELFF.

V is TRBV20-1 and J is TRBJ1-6; no DNA is available, so the TRBD1 call from TCRdb remains unchecked. CDR1 is DFQATT, CDR2 SNEGSKA, per germline (reference sequence). This CDR3 has 17 amino acids. CDR3 residues: CSGMFRTGGPYNSPLHF.

The chain's CDR3 is CSVELANTGELFF. The chain carries TRBV29-1 and TRBJ2-2. Germline V CDR1 and CDR2: SQVTM, ANQGSEA. CDR3 length: 13 amino acids.

The chain joins TRBV20-1 to TRBJ2-1; checking the TCRdb D call of TRBD2 is not possible without DNA. Germline CDR1 is DFQATT and CDR2 is SNEGSKA (reference sequence). The CDR3 length is 16 residues. The CDR3 here is CSARDAQREGVNEQFF.

The chain couples TRBV7-9 to TRBJ1-1; without DNA, the TCRdb call of TRBD1 cannot be checked. Per the germline V gene, CDR1 is SEHNR and CDR2 is FQNEAQ (reference sequence). CDR3 length: 16 residues. The CDR3 loop is CASSLAGQAADTEAFF.